A selection of T cell receptor beta chains follows, all from one sample in a study of response to subunit inactivated influenza vaccine. TCRdb reprocessed the RT-PCR reads via MiXCR and lists one record per CDR3 protein. In the table there are about 650,000 distinct CDR3 sequences, 15% to 17% of which are singletons. The sequences come from PBMCs from blood, collected 12 days after vaccination. The source of these receptors is a man aged 50 to 60 who received an inactivated influenza vaccine. CDR3s include the opening cysteine and the closing phenylalanine or tryptophan.

V	J	CDR3
TRBV9	TRBJ1-1	CASSEMTGGKGNTEAFF
TRBV6-1	TRBJ2-1	CASSRGMYNEQFF
TRBV28	TRBJ2-7	CASSSSPGLAGAYEQYF
TRBV5-6	TRBJ2-2	CASSLADGHLNRGELFF
TRBV7-3	TRBJ1-5	CASSQQAGPNQPQHF
TRBV16	TRBJ2-7	CASSQAGAGEQYF
TRBV7-6	TRBJ2-5	CASSKQGWETQYF
TRBV5-6	TRBJ2-1	CASSLVGAGVDNEQFF
TRBV7-9	TRBJ2-7	CASSLAPAGYEQYF
TRBV10-3	TRBJ2-5	CAIKGGDTGETQYF
TRBV6-1	TRBJ1-1	CASSEIGQNEAFF
TRBV21-1	TRBJ2-1	CASSKAPGTSVYNEQFF
TRBV20-1	TRBJ2-2	CSASSQRGNTGELFF
TRBV2	TRBJ2-1	CASSDLAGGKQFF
TRBV9	TRBJ2-2	CASSVLAGGPVGELFF
TRBV7-6	TRBJ1-4	CASSLDRGVEKLFF
TRBV4-3	TRBJ2-1	CASSQEPNGNTYNEQFF
TRBV28	TRBJ1-5	CASRPPRQRYSNQPQHF
TRBV6-2/TRBV6-3	TRBJ2-7	CASSPIQGRYEQYF
TRBV12-3/TRBV12-4	TRBJ1-1	CASSITGSPEAFF
TRBV5-1	TRBJ2-2	CATRPFGRGSAGELFF
TRBV5-1	TRBJ2-3	CASSAPGLAGEWNTQYF
TRBV2	TRBJ2-3	CASRPGTGGQDTQYF
TRBV7-3	TRBJ2-1	CASSLAPRPPYNEQFF
TRBV3-1	TRBJ2-5	CASSARIAGGLETQYF
TRBV18	TRBJ1-6	CASSPRLDRGSPLHF
TRBV14	TRBJ2-1	CASSGGFEQFF
TRBV24-1	TRBJ2-1	CATSDPRGGNEQFF
TRBV6-2/TRBV6-3	TRBJ2-7	CASTVGYEQYF
TRBV6-4	TRBJ2-1	CASSDSHRGYNEQFF
TRBV6-1	TRBJ2-2	CASSRISGAGTGELFF
TRBV20-1	TRBJ1-2	CSARLGGDYTF
TRBV5-8	TRBJ2-1	CASSLVYYSYNEQFF